The 27 T cell receptor beta chains given below trace back to one sample, sequenced in a study of T-cell memory formation after mild COVID-19. TCRdb processed the 5' RACE reads anew with MiXCR; each CDR3 protein has one entry. The table has 250,000 or so distinct CDR3 sequences, roughly 18% seen once. Material for sequencing was PBMCs or a T cell subset sorted from them (not recorded which). The receptors shown here come from a man aged 18 to 29 who had mild COVID-19 (a few samples of this study predate the infection). Cell type and time point are not known.

This clonotype was seen ten or more times. The chain combines TRBV4-1 with TRBJ2-1, with D possibly being TRBD1 (6 bases). CDR3 length: 14 amino acids. V was clipped by 4 bases and J by 9 bases, with 16 bases between them. CDR1 is MGHRA and CDR2 is YSYEKL in the germline V gene. The CDR3 DNA is TGCGCCAGCAGCCCAGGGGTTCTTAAAGTTGAGCAGTTCTTC. Its protein product is CASSPGVLKVEQFF.

This clonotype came up a few times. The chain links TRBV11-2 to TRBJ2-5, with a tentative D call TRBD1 (5 bases). The ends were cut back, 3 bases at V and 5 bases at J, with 16 bases in the middle. CDR3 length equals 15 residues. Germline V gene sequence: CDR1 SGHAT, CDR2 FQNNGV. The CDR3 nucleotides are TGTGCCAGCAGCTTGAGTTGGGCGACAGAGGAGACCCAGTACTTC. This translates into CASSLSWATEETQYF.

This clonotype was counted at least ten times. The gene calls are TRBV5-1 and TRBJ1-6, with 7 bases that match TRBD1. The J segment lost 5 bases and the V segment lost 7 bases, leaving 3 bases of the junction unmatched. The CDR3 spans 13 residues. Per germline, CDR1 SGHRS and CDR2 YFSETQ. The CDR3 DNA follows: TGCGCCAGCTGTGACAGGGATAATTCACCCCTCCACTTT. Its translation is CASCDRDNSPLHF.

The rearrangement links TRBV2 to TRBJ2-3, with TRBD2 matching over 11 bases. Per the germline V gene, CDR1 is SNHLY and CDR2 is FYNNEI. This CDR3 has 13 amino acids. The V and J ends lost 10 bases and 5 bases, in that order; junction bases with no gene match: 5. The CDR3 region has the DNA TGTGCCACAACTAGCGGGGGAGAAGATACGCAGTATTTT. Translation gives CATTSGGEDTQYF.

This clonotype has a count of ten or more. The rearrangement links TRBV6-6 to TRBJ1-2, with 9 positions matching TRBD1. In germline, CDR1 is MNHNY, CDR2 SVGAGI (reference sequence). This CDR3 has 13 amino acids. Germline trimming cut 8 bases from V and 7 bases from J; bases unmatched to any gene: 8. This CDR3 reads CASRDREALGYTF. DNA of the CDR3: TGTGCCAGCCGGGACAGGGAGGCGCTTGGCTACACCTTC.

This chain links TRBV6-2 or TRBV6-3 with TRBJ1-2; D might be TRBD1 (5 bases). Germline CDR1 MNHEY, CDR2 SVGEGT. With 0 bases removed from V and 2 bases from J, the gap between germline ends came to 7 bases. There are 14 residues in the CDR3. The CDR3 protein is CASSYSRGNYGYTF. The CDR3 DNA reads as TGTGCCAGCAGTTACTCGCGGGGGAACTATGGCTACACCTTC.

J is TRBJ2-7 and V is TRBV5-1, with a possible D match to TRBD1 (6 bases). The CDR3 length is 14 residues. The germline gives CDR1 SGHRS, CDR2 YFSETQ. V was trimmed by 4 bases and J by 2 bases, leaving 13 bases between them. The CDR3 sequence: CASSQGQNTYEQYV. The DNA for the CDR3 is TGCGCCAGCAGCCAAGGACAGAATACCTACGAGCAGTACGTC.

The chain employs TRBV4-3 and TRBJ1-6; D not resolved. The CDR3 is 13 residues long. V gave up 0 bases and J gave up 10 bases, with 7 bases separating them. Germline V gene data show CDR1 as LGHNA and CDR2 as YSLEER. This CDR3 is CASSQENGSPLHF. The CDR3 DNA sequence: TGCGCCAGCAGCCAAGAAAATGGATCACCCCTCCACTTT.

This chain connects TRBV14 to TRBJ2-7, with 7 bases matching TRBD1. V was pared by 4 bases and J by 2 bases, with 5 bases of the junction left unmatched. The germline V gene has CDR1 SGHDN and CDR2 FVKESK. There are 14 residues in the CDR3. CDR3 sequence (DNA): TGTGCCAGCAGCCCCTTGACAGGGACCTACGAGCAGTACTTC. This sequence encodes CASSPLTGTYEQYF.

V is TRBV7-3 and J is TRBJ1-3; D not certain. The CDR3 is 14 amino acids. The germline V gene encodes CDR1 SGHTA and CDR2 FQGTGA. Between the trimmed V and J ends, which lost 5 bases and 6 bases, there was a span of 14 bases. The CDR3 protein is CASSRTGMENTIYF. CDR3 DNA: TGTGCCAGCAGCCGTACGGGGATGGAAAACACCATATATTTT.

In nucleotides, the CDR3 is TGTGCCATCGCGTCCGACAGGGGAGTTTCAGGGGCCAACGTCCTGACTTTC. Translating it yields CAIASDRGVSGANVLTF. The V call is TRBV12-3 or TRBV12-4, the J call TRBJ2-6; 8 positions agree with TRBD1. The ends lost 10 bases at V and 4 bases at J; junction bases unmatched: 15. There are 17 residues in the CDR3.

The rearrangement joins TRBV7-6 to TRBJ2-5; the D gene is possibly TRBD2 (6 bases). CDR1 is SGHVS and CDR2 is FNYEAQ in the germline V gene. The CDR3 totals 15 residues. V shed 3 bases and J shed 3 bases, with 14 bases lying between them. This CDR3 is CASSLAGPRKETQYF. CDR3 nucleotide sequence: TGTGCCAGCAGCTTGGCGGGACCGCGGAAAGAGACCCAGTACTTC.

The chain carries TRBV12-3 or TRBV12-4 and TRBJ1-2, with D possibly being TRBD1 (5 bases). CDR3 length equals 12 residues. Trimming shortened V by 11 bases and J by 5 bases, and 15 bases separated the two germline ends. This CDR3 is CASSWAGYGYTF. The CDR3 coding sequence is TGTGCCTCTAGCTGGGCAGGGTATGGCTACACCTTC.

V gene TRBV7-9 combines with J gene TRBJ2-3; D unclear. The germline V and J ends were trimmed by 2 bases and 4 bases, with 4 bases remaining between them. The CDR3 extends over 12 amino acids. The germline gives CDR1 SEHNR, CDR2 FQNEAQ (reference sequence). CDR3 bases: TGTGCCAGCAGCTTAATCCCAGATACGCAGTATTTT. Protein: CASSLIPDTQYF.

This clonotype was seen only a few times. The rearrangement links TRBV7-9 to TRBJ2-7, with 7 bases that match TRBD1. CDR3 length: 14 residues. CDR1 is SEHNR, CDR2 FQNEAQ, per germline (reference sequence). Trimming cost V 5 bases and J 0 bases; bases outside gene matches: 4. CDR3 sequence (DNA): TGTGCCAGCAGCCGCGACAGGGCCTCCTACGAGCAGTACTTC. This sequence encodes CASSRDRASYEQYF.

The chain recombines TRBV12-3 or TRBV12-4 with TRBJ2-2; D tentatively reads TRBD1 or TRBD2 (5 bases each). This CDR3 spans 16 amino acids. Trimming pared 5 bases from V and 3 bases from J, leaving 16 bases between. The CDR3 loop reads CASSPRLRGDTGELFF. DNA for the CDR3: TGTGCCAGCAGTCCCCGGTTACGGGGCGACACCGGGGAGCTGTTTTTT.

This clonotype was seen only a few times. The J gene is TRBJ2-1, the V gene TRBV11-3; 11 bases match TRBD1. There are 14 residues in the CDR3. Trimming removed 6 bases from V and 6 bases from J; junction bases left unmatched: 4. Germline CDR1 reads SGHNT; CDR2 reads YENEEA. The CDR3 DNA sequence: TGTGCCAGCAGGGACAGGGGGCCGTTCAATGAGCAGTTCTTC. Protein: CASRDRGPFNEQFF.

This clonotype was picked up a small number of times. The rearrangement uses TRBV7-9 and TRBJ2-4; D remains ambiguous. Trimming left V 3 bases short and J 0 bases short, with 9 bases between. This CDR3 has 15 residues. CDR1 SEHNR and CDR2 FQNEAQ come from the germline V gene (reference sequence). The CDR3 coding sequence is TGTGCCAGCAGCTTCGGAAGCCTAGCCAAAAACATTCAGTACTTC. It codes for CASSFGSLAKNIQYF.

Only a few counts were recorded for this clonotype. Here the CDR3 DNA reads TGTGCCAGCCAGAGCGGGGGACCCTACACAGATACGCAGTATTTT. It is translated as CASQSGGPYTDTQYF. J is TRBJ2-3 and V is TRBV28, with TRBD2 matching 8 bases. Germline V lookup: CDR1 MDHEN, CDR2 SYDVKM. CDR3 length equals 15 residues. Trimming at V came to 8 bases and at J to 2 bases, leaving 9 bases not matched to a gene.

This clonotype was seen repeatedly, ten times or more. The gene calls are TRBV5-1 and TRBJ2-3, with 9 bases aligning to TRBD1. V was clipped by 7 bases and J by 3 bases; unmatched bases: 6. Germline assignment: CDR1 SGHRS and CDR2 YFSETQ. The CDR3 extends over 14 amino acids. The CDR3, as DNA: TGCGCCAGCGCCCCGGGACAGGGAACAGATACGCAGTATTTT. Amino acids: CASAPGQGTDTQYF.

This clonotype occurred many times. This chain connects TRBV5-1 to TRBJ2-3; TRBD1 aligns across 11 bases. This CDR3 has 15 residues. Unmatched junction bases numbered 4, after V lost 2 bases and J lost 5 bases. The V gene's germline CDR1 is SGHRS and CDR2 YFSETQ. CDR3 sequence (DNA): TGCGCCAGCAGCTTTACCGGGACAGGGGGAGATACGCAGTATTTT. Translating it yields CASSFTGTGGDTQYF.

This clonotype showed up just a few times. The chain combines TRBV7-3 with TRBJ2-3; D remains unclear. Trimming removed 5 bases from V and 0 bases from J, with 9 bases in between. From germline, CDR1 is SGHTA and CDR2 FQGTGA. The CDR3 runs to 14 residues. Here the CDR3 DNA reads TGTGCCAGCAGCGAGTCGACTAGCACAGATACGCAGTATTTT. It codes for CASSESTSTDTQYF.

This clonotype was detected a few times. The chain is built from TRBV2 and TRBJ1-2; possibly TRBD1 for D (6 bases). The V end was cut by 6 bases, the J end by 5 bases, with 10 bases between. CDR1 is SNHLY, CDR2 FYNNEI, per germline. This CDR3 has 12 residues. The CDR3 spells CASRDSLYGYTF. DNA of the CDR3: TGTGCCAGCAGGGACAGTTTATATGGCTACACCTTC.

This clonotype was seen repeatedly, ten times or more. The J gene is TRBJ2-7, the V gene TRBV5-1; a possible D gene is TRBD1 (5 bases). Trimming took off 3 bases at V and 1 base at J, with 11 bases between the two ends. In germline, CDR1 is SGHRS, CDR2 YFSETQ. The CDR3 loop spans 14 amino acids. In DNA form, the CDR3 reads TGCGCCAGCAGCTCTCAGGGATCATCCTACGAGCAGTACTTC. This sequence encodes CASSSQGSSYEQYF.

This clonotype was seen a handful of times. The chain joins TRBV18 to TRBJ1-1, with a possible D match to TRBD1 (6 bases). The CDR3 spans 14 residues. Germline V gives CDR1 KGHSH, CDR2 LQKENI. V was pared by 3 bases and J by 1 base, with 9 bases between. For the CDR3, the DNA is TGTGCCAGCTCACCGGGGGGCCAGAACACTGAAGCTTTCTTT. It yields the protein CASSPGGQNTEAFF.

The chain joins TRBV4-2 to TRBJ2-1, with TRBD2 matching over 8 bases. CDR3 size: 15 residues. From germline, CDR1 is LGHNA and CDR2 YNFKEQ. J lost 7 bases, V lost 0 bases, and 5 bases had no gene match. DNA for the CDR3: TGTGCCAGCAGCCAAGATACGGGAGGGTGGAATGAGCAGTTCTTC. It is translated as CASSQDTGGWNEQFF.

This clonotype was counted ten times or more. This chain links TRBV7-2 with TRBJ1-5; perhaps TRBD1 as D (6 bases). Germline CDR1 and CDR2: SGHTA and FQGNSA. CDR3 length: 12 amino acids. Trimming left V 8 bases short and J 3 bases short, with 8 bases between. CDR3: CASQGYNQPQHF. CDR3 sequence (DNA): TGTGCCAGCCAGGGGTACAATCAGCCCCAGCATTTT. The variable domain in full, with the rest retrieved from reference TRBV7-2 and TRBJ1-5, is GAGVSQSPSNKVTEKGKDVELRCDPISGHTALYWYRQSLGQGLEFLIYFQGNSAPDKSGLPSDRFSAERTGGSVSTLTIQRTQQEDSAVYLCASQGYNQPQHFGDGTRLSIL.